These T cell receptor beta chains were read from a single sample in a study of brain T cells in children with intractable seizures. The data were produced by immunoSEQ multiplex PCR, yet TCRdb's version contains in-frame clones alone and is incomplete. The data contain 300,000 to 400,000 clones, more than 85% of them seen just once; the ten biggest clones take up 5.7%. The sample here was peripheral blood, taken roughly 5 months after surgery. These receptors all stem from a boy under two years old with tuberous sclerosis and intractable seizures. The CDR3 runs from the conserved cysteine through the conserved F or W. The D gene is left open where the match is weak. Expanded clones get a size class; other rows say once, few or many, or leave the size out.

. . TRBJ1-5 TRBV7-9 CASSTHTGGSNQPQHF TGTGCCAGCAGCACTCACACGGGCGGTAGCAATCAGCCCCAGCATTTT
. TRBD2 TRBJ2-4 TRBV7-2 CATRQGLAENIQYF TGTGCCACCCGGCAAGGACTAGCGGAAAACATTCAGTACTTC
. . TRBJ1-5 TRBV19 CASSIYGGARSNQPQHF TGTGCCAGTAGTATTTATGGCGGAGCCCGTAGCAATCAGCCCCAGCATTTT
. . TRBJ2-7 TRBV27 CASSRRAIDEQYF TGTGCCAGCAGTAGGAGGGCCATCGATGAGCAGTACTTC
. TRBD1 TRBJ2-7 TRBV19 CASSIQRTGSSYEQYF TGTGCCAGTAGTATACAAAGGACAGGTAGCTCCTACGAGCAGTACTTC
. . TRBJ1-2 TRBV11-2 CASSLLTGVAGHPRGGYTF TGTGCCAGCAGCTTATTAACGGGGGTGGCAGGACACCCCAGGGGTGGCTACACCTTC
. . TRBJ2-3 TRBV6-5 CASNAVITDTQYF TGTGCCAGCAACGCGGTTATCACAGATACGCAGTATTTT
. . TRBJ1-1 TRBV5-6 CASSFQSEAFF TGTGCCAGCAGCTTCCAGAGTGAAGCTTTCTTT
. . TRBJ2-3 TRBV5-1 CASSLVQSSTDTQYF TGCGCCAGCAGCTTGGTCCAGAGTAGCACAGATACGCAGTATTTT
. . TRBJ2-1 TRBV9 CASSARRSEQFF TGTGCCAGCAGCGCCCGTCGGAGTGAGCAGTTCTTC
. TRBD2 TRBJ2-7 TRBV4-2 CASSQPLAGGAYEQYF TGTGCCAGCAGCCAACCCCTAGCGGGAGGCGCCTACGAGCAGTACTTC
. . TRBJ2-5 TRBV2 CASHSWETQYF TGTGCCAGCCATTCGTGGGAGACCCAGTACTTC
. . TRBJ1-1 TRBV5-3 CARSNIRTDSNTEAFF TGTGCCAGAAGCAATATTAGGACAGATTCGAACACTGAAGCTTTCTTT
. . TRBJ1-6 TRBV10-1 CASMPRSSSYNSPLHF TGCGCCAGCATGCCCCGGTCCAGCTCCTATAATTCACCCCTCCACTTT
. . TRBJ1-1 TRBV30 CAWREGAYTEAFF TGTGCCTGGAGAGAAGGGGCTTACACTGAAGCTTTCTTT
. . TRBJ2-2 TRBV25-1 CASSGRESTGELFF TGTGCCAGCAGTGGGAGAGAAAGCACCGGGGAGCTGTTTTTT
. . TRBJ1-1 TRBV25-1 CASSERAEAFF TGTGCCAGCAGTGAAAGAGCTGAAGCTTTCTTT
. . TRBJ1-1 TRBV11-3 CASSLSGDEAFF TGTGCCAGCAGCTTATCGGGGGATGAAGCTTTCTTT
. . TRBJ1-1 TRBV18 CASSPLSEGKNTEAFF TGTGCCAGCTCACCACTCTCCGAGGGAAAAAACACTGAAGCTTTCTTT
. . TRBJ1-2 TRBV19 CASSANGDHGYTF TGTGCCAGTAGCGCCAACGGGGATCATGGCTACACCTTC
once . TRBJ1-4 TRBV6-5 CASSYSVATNEKLFF TGTGCCAGCAGTTACTCGGTCGCAACTAATGAAAAACTGTTTTTT
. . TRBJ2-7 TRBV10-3 CAISVETDLSEQYF TGTGCCATCAGTGTGGAGACAGACCTCTCAGAGCAGTACTTC
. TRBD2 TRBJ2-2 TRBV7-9 CASSGTSGDYTGELFF TGTGCCAGCTCCGGGACTAGCGGGGATTACACCGGGGAGCTGTTTTTT
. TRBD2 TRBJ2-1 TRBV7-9 CASSRTSGFYNEQFF TGTGCCAGCAGCCGGACTAGCGGGTTTTACAATGAGCAGTTCTTC
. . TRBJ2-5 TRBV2 CASIGQTQYF TGTGCCAGCATTGGGCAGACCCAGTACTTC
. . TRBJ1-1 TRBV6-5 CASNPREYTEAFF TGTGCCAGCAACCCTAGGGAGTACACTGAAGCTTTCTTT
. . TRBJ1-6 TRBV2 CASSVGGREYNSPLHF TGTGCCAGCAGTGTAGGTGGCAGGGAATATAATTCACCCCTCCACTTT
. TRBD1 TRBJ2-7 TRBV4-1 CASSQDRTGGREQYF TGCGCCAGCAGCCAAGATCGTACAGGGGGAAGGGAGCAGTACTTC
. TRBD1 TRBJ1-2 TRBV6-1 CASSEIRGQGYGYTF TGTGCCAGCAGTGAAATCCGGGGACAGGGCTATGGCTACACCTTC
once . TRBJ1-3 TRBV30 CAWRAPSGNTIYF TGTGCCTGGAGGGCTCCATCTGGAAACACCATATATTTT
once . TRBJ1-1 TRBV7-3 CASSLNRQAAAFF TGTGCCAGCAGCTTAAATAGGCAGGCCGCGGCTTTCTTT
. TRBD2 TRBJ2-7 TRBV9 CASSVSLLAGEGEQYF TGTGCCAGCAGCGTTTCCCTTCTAGCGGGAGAGGGGGAGCAGTACTTC
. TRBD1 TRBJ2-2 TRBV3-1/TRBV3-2 CASSQGPGGLNTGELFF TGTGCCAGCAGCCAAGGGCCAGGGGGCCTCAACACCGGGGAGCTGTTTTTT
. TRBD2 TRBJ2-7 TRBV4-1 CASSLLAGGPYEQYF TGCGCCAGCAGCCTGCTAGCGGGAGGGCCTTACGAGCAGTACTTC
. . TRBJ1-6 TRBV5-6 CASSLGRKSPLHF TGTGCCAGCAGCTTGGGGAGAAAATCACCCCTCCACTTT
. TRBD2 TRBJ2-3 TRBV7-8 CASSPRGVSSGRADTQYF TGTGCCAGCAGCCCCAGGGGAGTCTCTAGCGGGAGGGCAGATACGCAGTATTTT
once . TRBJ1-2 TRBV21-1 CASSTLNRGGHYGYTF TGTGCCAGCAGCACACTAAACAGGGGGGGTCACTATGGCTACACCTTC
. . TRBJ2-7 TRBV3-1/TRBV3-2 CASSQPDLNEQYF TGTGCCAGCAGCCAACCAGATTTGAACGAGCAGTACTTC
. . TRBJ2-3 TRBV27 CASSFRGARPSTDTQYF TGTGCCAGCAGTTTTAGAGGGGCACGGCCTAGCACAGATACGCAGTATTTT
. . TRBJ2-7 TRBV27 CASSLQGLGHEQYF TGTGCCAGCAGTTTACAGGGGTTAGGCCACGAGCAGTACTTC
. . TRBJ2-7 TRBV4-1 CASSQETLAEQYF TGCGCCAGCAGCCAAGAAACCCTAGCAGAGCAGTACTTC
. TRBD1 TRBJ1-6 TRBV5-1 CASATGSNSPLHF TGCGCCAGCGCGACAGGGTCCAATTCACCCCTCCACTTT
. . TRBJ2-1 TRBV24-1 CATSDPWPSNGEQFF TGTGCCACCAGTGACCCTTGGCCCTCCAACGGTGAGCAGTTCTTC